This T cell receptor (beta chain) was sequenced for a study of blood T cell repertoires in COVID-19. Study as a whole: Some COVID-19 samples were acute and others convalescent; all came from the United States, Italy and Spain. T cells, B-cell-depleted T cells, or PBMCs supplied cDNA or gDNA.

Germline V gives CDR1 LNHDA, CDR2 SQIVND (reference sequence). Deletions cut 8 bases from V and 4 bases from J, with 12 bases between. The CDR3 spans 14 residues. How the authors handled the data: Amplification of reference gene primers provided the estimated nucleated cell counts. Assay: immunoSEQ multiplex PCR; the TCRdb copy retains only in-frame clones and omits some. From that table come the V and J calls and clone size; the DNA was used to work out D and trimming. Counted here are 100,000 or so clones, 75% to 95% occurring once; the ten biggest clones make up about 3.9%. The TCR was taken from a woman in her fifties or sixties in a cohort sampled during active COVID-19. The source material was peripheral blood. The chain combines TRBV19 with TRBJ1-6; no clear D gene. The CDR3 here is CASQERAYNSPLHF. In nucleotides, the CDR3 is TGTGCCAGTCAAGAGAGGGCGTATAATTCACCCCTCCACTTT.